This T cell receptor (beta chain) was recorded in a study of shared clonotypes between healthy human individuals. At the level of the study: For every donor, three CD4 naive, three CD4 memory, two CD8 naive and one CD8 memory plates were used.

Deep level was the assay's run setting. Some clones are missing from TCRdb's copy, which holds only in-frame ones; the method was immunoSEQ multiplex PCR. The sample lists about 2 million clones, less than 95% occurring once. The naive CD8 subset, CD45RO-negative cells positively selected for CCR7, excluded terminally differentiated effector memory CD45RA+ cells. Germline CDR1 SNHLY, CDR2 FYNNEI. The V end lost 4 bases, the J end lost 0 bases, and 13 bases lay between the germline ends. The CDR3 is 17 residues long. To note about this clone: Its antigen is not known.

Study findings and constraints: Larger estimated richness was generally recorded for naive subsets relative to memory subsets.

The receptor's source is a man aged 18-30 years in good health. Sequenced material: naive CD8+ T cells sorted from blood. This sequence joins TRBV2 and TRBJ1-6; D possibly corresponds to TRBD1 (5 bases). Written as DNA, the CDR3 is TGTGCCAGCAGTGCGGACACCCCTAACTCCTATAATTCACCCCTCCACTTT. Amino acid sequence: CASSADTPNSYNSPLHF.